Following are 2 T cell receptor beta chains from one sample sequenced in a study. Data came from immunoSEQ multiplex PCR; TCRdb stores just in-frame clones and leaves some out. The sample gives some 68,000 clones, around 93% of which show up once; approximately 4.4% is in the top ten. The sample comprised PBMCs. The receptors here all came from a man aged 35 to 55 with rheumatoid arthritis.

The chain carries TRBV6-6 and TRBJ2-7, with TRBD1 as a possible D gene (5 bases). Germline assignment: CDR1 MNHNY and CDR2 SVGAGI (reference sequence). V gave up 7 bases and J gave up 3 bases, with 13 bases separating them. The CDR3 covers 13 residues. DNA for the CDR3: TGTGCCAGCACCCTACAGGTGTTCTACGAGCAGTACTTC. It codes for CASTLQVFYEQYF.

The chain combines TRBV19 with TRBJ1-5, with 9 bases identical to TRBD1. Per the germline V gene, CDR1 is LNHDA and CDR2 is SQIVND (reference sequence). V was clipped by 3 bases and J by 7 bases; unmatched bases: 10. The CDR3 spans 16 residues. This chain's CDR3 is CASSIGGDRVWQPQHF. The CDR3, as DNA: TGTGCCAGTAGTATTGGGGGGGACAGGGTCTGGCAGCCCCAGCATTTT.